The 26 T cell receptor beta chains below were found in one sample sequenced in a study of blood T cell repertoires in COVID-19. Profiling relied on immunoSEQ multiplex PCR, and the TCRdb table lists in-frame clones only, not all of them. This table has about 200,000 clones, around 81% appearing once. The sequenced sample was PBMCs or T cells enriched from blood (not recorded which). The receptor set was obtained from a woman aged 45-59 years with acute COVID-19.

The CDR3 is CASTADVNNEQFF. In DNA, the CDR3 is TGTGCCAGCACTGCGGATGTTAACAATGAGCAGTTCTTC. This chain uses TRBV6-5 with TRBJ2-1; D not resolved. The germline V gene encodes CDR1 MNHEY and CDR2 SVGAGI. Trimming left V 7 bases short and J 5 bases short, with 12 bases between. The CDR3 spans 13 residues.

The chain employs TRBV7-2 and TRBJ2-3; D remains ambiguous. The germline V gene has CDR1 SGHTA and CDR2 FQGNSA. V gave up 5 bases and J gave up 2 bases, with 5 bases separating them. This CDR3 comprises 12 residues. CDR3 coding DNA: TGTGCCAGCAGCCCATTCACAGATACGCAGTATTTT. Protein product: CASSPFTDTQYF.

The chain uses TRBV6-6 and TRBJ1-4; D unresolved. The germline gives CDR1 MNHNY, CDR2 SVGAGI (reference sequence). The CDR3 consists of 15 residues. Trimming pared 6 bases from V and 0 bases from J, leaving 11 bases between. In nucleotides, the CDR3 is TGTGCCAGCAGCATTCTAGCTACAACTAATGAAAAACTGTTTTTT. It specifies CASSILATTNEKLFF.

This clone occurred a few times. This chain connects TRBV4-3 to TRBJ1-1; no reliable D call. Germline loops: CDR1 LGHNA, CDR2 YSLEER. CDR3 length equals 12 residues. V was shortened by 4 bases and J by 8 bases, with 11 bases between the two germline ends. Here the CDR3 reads CASSPRRGEAFF. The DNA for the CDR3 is TGCGCCAGCAGCCCAAGGCGCGGGGAAGCTTTCTTT.

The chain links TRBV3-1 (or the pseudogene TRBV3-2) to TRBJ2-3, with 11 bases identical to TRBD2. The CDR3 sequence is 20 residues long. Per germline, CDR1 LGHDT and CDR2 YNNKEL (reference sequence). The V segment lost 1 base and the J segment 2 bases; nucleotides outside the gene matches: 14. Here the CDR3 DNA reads TGTGCCAGCAGCCAAGTCGCAACGCCGGCTAGCGGGAGGTCCACAGATACGCAGTATTTT. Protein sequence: CASSQVATPASGRSTDTQYF.

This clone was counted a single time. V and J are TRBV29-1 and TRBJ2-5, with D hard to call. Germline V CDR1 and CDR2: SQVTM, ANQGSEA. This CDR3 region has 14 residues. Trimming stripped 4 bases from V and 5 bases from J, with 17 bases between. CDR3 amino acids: CSVGAEMEYETQYF. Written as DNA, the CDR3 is TGCAGCGTTGGTGCGGAGATGGAGTACGAGACCCAGTACTTC.

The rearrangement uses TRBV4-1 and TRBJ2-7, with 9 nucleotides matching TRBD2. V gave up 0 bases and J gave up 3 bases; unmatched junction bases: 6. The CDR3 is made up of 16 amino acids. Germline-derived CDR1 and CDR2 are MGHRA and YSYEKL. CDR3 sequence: CASSQDGPSGIYEQYF. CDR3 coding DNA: TGCGCCAGCAGCCAAGATGGCCCTAGCGGGATCTACGAGCAGTACTTC.

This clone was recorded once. Written as DNA, the CDR3 is TGTGCCAGCAGTGAAGAGTACAGGGGCAATCAGCCCCAGCATTTT. As protein: CASSEEYRGNQPQHF. The chain couples TRBV2 to TRBJ1-5, with a weak D call TRBD1 (6 bases). CDR3 length: 15 residues. V was shortened by 1 base and J by 2 bases, with 9 bases between the two germline ends. Germline V CDR1 and CDR2: SNHLY, FYNNEI.

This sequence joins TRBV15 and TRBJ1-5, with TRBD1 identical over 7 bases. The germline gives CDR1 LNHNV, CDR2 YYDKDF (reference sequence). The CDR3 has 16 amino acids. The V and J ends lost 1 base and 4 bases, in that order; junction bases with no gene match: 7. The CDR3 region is CATSRARAGQNQPQHF. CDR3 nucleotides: TGTGCCACCAGCAGAGCGCGTGCGGGACAGAATCAGCCCCAGCATTTT.

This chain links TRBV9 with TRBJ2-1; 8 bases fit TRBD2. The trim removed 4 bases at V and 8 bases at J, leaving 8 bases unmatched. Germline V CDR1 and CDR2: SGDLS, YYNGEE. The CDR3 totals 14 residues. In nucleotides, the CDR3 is TGTGCCAGCAGCCCAAGCGGGAGAGGGGATGAGCAGTTCTTC. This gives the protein CASSPSGRGDEQFF.

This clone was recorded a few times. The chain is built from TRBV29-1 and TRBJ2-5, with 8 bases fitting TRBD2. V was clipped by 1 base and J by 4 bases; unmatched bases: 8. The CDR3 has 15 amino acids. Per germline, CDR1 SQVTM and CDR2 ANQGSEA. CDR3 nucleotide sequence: TGCAGCGTTGAAGGCGGAGGGCTAGCGGGAGAGACCCAGTACTTC. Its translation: CSVEGGGLAGETQYF.

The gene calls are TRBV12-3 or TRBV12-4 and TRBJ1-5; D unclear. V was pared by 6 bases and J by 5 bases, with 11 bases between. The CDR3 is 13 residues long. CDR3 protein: CASSRPPDQPQHF. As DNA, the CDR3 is TGTGCCAGCAGCCGCCCCCCGGATCAGCCCCAGCATTTT.

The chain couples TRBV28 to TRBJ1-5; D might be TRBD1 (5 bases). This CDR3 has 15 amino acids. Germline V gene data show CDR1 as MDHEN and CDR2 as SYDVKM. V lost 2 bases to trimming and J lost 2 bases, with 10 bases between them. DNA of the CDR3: TGTGCCAGCAGTTTACGGGGGGAGGGCAATCAGCCCCAGCATTTT. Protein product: CASSLRGEGNQPQHF.

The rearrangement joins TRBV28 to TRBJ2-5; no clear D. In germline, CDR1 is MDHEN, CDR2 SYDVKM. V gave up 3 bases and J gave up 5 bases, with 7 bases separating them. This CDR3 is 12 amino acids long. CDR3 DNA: TGTGCCAGCAGTTTCCTTGGCGAGACCCAGTACTTC. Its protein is CASSFLGETQYF.

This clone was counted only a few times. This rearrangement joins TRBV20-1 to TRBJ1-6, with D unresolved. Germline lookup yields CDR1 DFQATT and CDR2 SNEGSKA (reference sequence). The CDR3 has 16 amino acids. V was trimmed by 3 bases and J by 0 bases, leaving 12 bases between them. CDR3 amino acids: CSASKPASSYNSPLHF. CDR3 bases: TGCAGTGCTAGTAAGCCTGCGAGCTCCTATAATTCACCCCTCCACTTT.

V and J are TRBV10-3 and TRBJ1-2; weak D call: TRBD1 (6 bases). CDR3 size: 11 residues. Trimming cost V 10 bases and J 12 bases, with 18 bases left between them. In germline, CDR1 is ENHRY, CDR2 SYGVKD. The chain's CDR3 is CAKTGTRCNTF. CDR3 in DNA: TGTGCCAAAACCGGGACAAGGTGTAACACCTTC.

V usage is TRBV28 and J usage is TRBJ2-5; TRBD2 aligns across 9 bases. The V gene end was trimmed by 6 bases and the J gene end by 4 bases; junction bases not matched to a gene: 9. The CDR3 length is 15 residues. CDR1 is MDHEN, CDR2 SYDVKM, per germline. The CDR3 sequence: CASSRTSAGGETQYF. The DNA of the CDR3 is TGTGCCAGCAGCCGGACTAGCGCAGGGGGAGAGACCCAGTACTTC.

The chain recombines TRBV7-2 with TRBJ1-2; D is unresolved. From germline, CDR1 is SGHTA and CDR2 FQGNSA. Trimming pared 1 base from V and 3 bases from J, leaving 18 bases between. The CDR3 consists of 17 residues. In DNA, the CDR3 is TGTGCCAGCAGCTTAGTTCAGCAAAGTACCAGGTACTATGGCTACACCTTC. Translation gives CASSLVQQSTRYYGYTF.

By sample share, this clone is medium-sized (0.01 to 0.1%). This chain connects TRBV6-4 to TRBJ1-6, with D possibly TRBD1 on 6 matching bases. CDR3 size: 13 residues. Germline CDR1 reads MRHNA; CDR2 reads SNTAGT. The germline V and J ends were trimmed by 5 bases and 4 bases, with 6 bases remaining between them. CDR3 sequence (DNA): TGTGCCAGCAGTCAGGGGTATAATTCACCCCTCCACTTT. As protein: CASSQGYNSPLHF.

The CDR3 DNA reads as TGTGCCAGCAAGGATGAGGTTCTTGGCAATCAGCCCCAGCATTTT. Its translation is CASKDEVLGNQPQHF. This chain joins TRBV6-5 and TRBJ1-5; D is ambiguous. Trimming took 7 bases from V and 2 from J, leaving 15 bases between them. Per the germline V gene, CDR1 is MNHEY and CDR2 is SVGAGI. The CDR3 length is 15 residues.

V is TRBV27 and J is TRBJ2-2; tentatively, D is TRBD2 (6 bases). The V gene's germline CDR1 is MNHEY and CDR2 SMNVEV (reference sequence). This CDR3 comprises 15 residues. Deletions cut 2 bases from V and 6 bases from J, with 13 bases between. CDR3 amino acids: CASSLVLGGAGELFF. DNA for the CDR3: TGTGCCAGCAGTTTAGTACTAGGCGGGGCCGGGGAGCTGTTTTTT.

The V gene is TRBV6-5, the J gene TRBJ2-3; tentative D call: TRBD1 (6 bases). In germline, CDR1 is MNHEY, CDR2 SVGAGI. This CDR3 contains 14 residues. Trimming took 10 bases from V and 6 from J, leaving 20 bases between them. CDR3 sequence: CATRGGLRVDTQYF. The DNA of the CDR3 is TGTGCCACACGAGGGGGTTTAAGGGTGGATACGCAGTATTTT.

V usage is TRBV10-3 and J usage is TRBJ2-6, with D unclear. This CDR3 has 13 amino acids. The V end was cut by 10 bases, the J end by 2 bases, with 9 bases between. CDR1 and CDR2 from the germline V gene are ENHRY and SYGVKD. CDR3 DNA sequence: TGTGCCACCACTGGAGCTGGGGCCAACGTCCTGACTTTC. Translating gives CATTGAGANVLTF.

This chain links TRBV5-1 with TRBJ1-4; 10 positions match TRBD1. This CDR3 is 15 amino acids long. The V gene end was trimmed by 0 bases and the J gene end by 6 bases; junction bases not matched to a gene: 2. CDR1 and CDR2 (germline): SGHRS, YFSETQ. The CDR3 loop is CASSLAGQGYEKLFF. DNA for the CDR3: TGCGCCAGCAGCTTGGCGGGACAGGGGTATGAAAAACTGTTTTTT.

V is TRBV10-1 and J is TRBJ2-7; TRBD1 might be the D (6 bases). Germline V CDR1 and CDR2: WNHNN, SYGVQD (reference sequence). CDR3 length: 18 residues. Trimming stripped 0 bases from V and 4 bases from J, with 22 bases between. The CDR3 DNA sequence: TGCGCCAGCAGTGAGTCGCCCTTAGGAAGGGGGATTAAGTACGAGCAGTACTTC. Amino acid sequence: CASSESPLGRGIKYEQYF.

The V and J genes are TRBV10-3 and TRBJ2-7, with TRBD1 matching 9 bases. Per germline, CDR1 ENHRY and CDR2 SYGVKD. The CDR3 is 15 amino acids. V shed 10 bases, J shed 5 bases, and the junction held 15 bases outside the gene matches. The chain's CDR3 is CATSQLLQGAHEQYF. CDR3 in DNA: TGTGCCACCTCTCAACTGCTACAGGGGGCCCACGAGCAGTACTTC.